The source of this TCR beta chain is a study of control samples from healthy donors and cancer patients (TCRdb year 2020). The library was made by the immunoSEQ multiplex PCR assay. In its TCRdb copy, this immuneACCESS table keeps in-frame sequences only and misses some clones. Where compared with another copy, unresolved V genes explain less than half of these, and the others have no known cause. The sample table holds around 110,000 clones, of which 85% to 95% were seen once. Jointly, the top ten make up roughly 2.6% of the sample. This clone has just one count. There is no known antigen for this receptor. No per-base quality is available; no much larger clone lies one base away. The sequence came from a man younger than 40 in good health. Material: blood.

The CDR3 reads as follows: CASSPRDRPYNEQFF. DNA sequence: TGTGCCAGTAGCCCTCGGGACCGACCCTACAATGAGCAGTTCTTC. The chain is encoded by TRBV19 joined to TRBJ2-1; the D match is possibly TRBD1 or TRBD2, with 5 bases aligned in each. Trimming costs V 6 bases and J 2 bases, and their ends lie 14 bases apart. Taken from cysteine to phenylalanine, the CDR3 has 15 residues. Only the CDR3 portion is preserved as DNA: 45 bases, with reading frame beginning at the first base. CDR1 and CDR2 are drawn from the germline V gene (reference sequence): LNHDA, SQIVND. Full variable domain (CDR3 extended with the reference TRBV19 and TRBJ2-1 proteins): DGGITQSPKYLFRKEGQNVTLSCEQNLNHDAMYWYRQDPGQGLRLIYYSQIVNDFQKGDIAEGYSVSREKKESFPLTVTSAQKNPTAFYLCASSPRDRPYNEQFFGPGTRLTVL.